A single T cell receptor beta chain is shown here with its context. This sample was included in a study of blood T cell repertoires in COVID-19. Method: immunoSEQ multiplex PCR; TCRdb's copy keeps in-frame clones and lacks some. This table has 200,000 to 300,000 clones, more than 85% appearing once. The CDR3 is 13 residues long. Germline V CDR1 and CDR2: SQVTM, ANQGSEA. J gave up 4 bases and V 2 bases, and 4 bases lay outside the gene matches. The J gene is TRBJ2-5, the V gene TRBV29-1, with 7 bases that match TRBD1. This receptor was identified in an older woman with COVID-19, enrolled during active disease. The sequenced sample consisted of peripheral blood. CDR3 bases: TGCAGCGTTGAAATATACAGGGGAGAGACCCAGTACTTC. Its translation is CSVEIYRGETQYF.